This T cell receptor (beta chain) was captured in a study of blood T cells in healthy people across ages. Study-wide background: Template switching recovered approximately one barcoded beta molecule for every two T cells. Study findings and constraints: In long-lived donors, naive CD4+ cell counts and diversity exceeded those of aged donors.

The trim removed 3 bases at V and 12 bases at J, leaving 13 bases unmatched. Germline V lookup: CDR1 SNHLY, CDR2 FYNNEI. This CDR3 comprises 14 residues. PCR was performed a second time for about 6 to 12 cycles using a sample-barcoded 5' primer and a J-beta primer mix. Each cDNA molecule carried a tag from a template-switch adaptor that contained 12 random nucleotides. TCRdb re-called the 5' RACE reads through MiXCR, storing one row per CDR3 protein. The data hold approximately 360,000 distinct CDR3 sequences, with 52% observed a single time. On this clonotype itself: The antigen is unknown.

The source is a man in his sixties in good health. V usage is TRBV2 and J usage is TRBJ2-7, with 8 nucleotides matching TRBD2. The sequenced sample was blood. This CDR3 is CASSESGLVIAPYF. CDR3 nucleotide sequence: TGTGCCAGCAGTGAGTCGGGACTAGTTATTGCCCCGTACTTC.